The 9 T cell receptor beta chains presented below share a single source sample, sequenced in a study of cytomegalovirus exposure and HLA in healthy donors (dated by TCRdb to 2016 to 2017). The library was prepared using the immunoSEQ multiplex PCR assay. The multiplex PCR relied on a mix of 60 forward primers for TCR Vbeta segments and 13 reverse primers for TCR Jbeta segments. This immuneACCESS table, as held by TCRdb, lists in-frame sequences with V and J called but not all clones. Of the missing ones, under half trace to an unresolved V gene in checked studies; the others have no known cause. In all, the sample holds about 130,000 clones, and under 85% of those were seen once. The ten largest make up approximately 6% of the sample. What was sequenced was PBMCs. These receptors were obtained from a woman between 50 and 59 years old in good health and CMV-seropositive.

This chain connects TRBV7-9 to TRBJ2-2; 7 positions agree with TRBD2. The CDR3 is 14 amino acids. The germline gives CDR1 SEHNR, CDR2 FQNEAQ (reference sequence). V was clipped by 5 bases and J by 5 bases; unmatched bases: 5. The CDR3 loop is CASSPGGPTGELFF. CDR3 nucleotides: TGTGCCAGCAGCCCGGGGGGTCCGACCGGGGAGCTGTTTTTT.

In this sample, this clone turned up a few times. The chain combines TRBV10-2 with TRBJ1-2, with D possibly being TRBD1 (6 bases). Trimming left V 8 bases short and J 8 bases short, with 18 bases between. Germline assignment: CDR1 WSHSY and CDR2 SAAADI. The CDR3 contains 13 residues. CDR3 DNA: TGCGCCAGCGGGGGAGTCGGGGGGGCCGGCTACACCTTC. It yields the protein CASGGVGGAGYTF.

This clone showed up just a few times. The V gene is TRBV10-3, the J gene TRBJ2-7, with TRBD1 identical over 9 bases. V lost 8 bases and J lost 2; bases outside the gene matches: 7. The length of the CDR3 is 14 residues. The germline V gene encodes CDR1 ENHRY and CDR2 SYGVKD. The CDR3 DNA follows: TGTGCCATCGGGGACCGGGACAGGGCCTACGAGCAGTACTTC. Protein: CAIGDRDRAYEQYF.

The chain recombines TRBV18 with TRBJ2-2; 7 bases match TRBD1. Germline trimming cut 6 bases from V and 3 bases from J; bases unmatched to any gene: 4. Germline V CDR1 and CDR2: KGHSH, LQKENI. The CDR3 consists of 14 residues. In DNA, the CDR3 is TGTGCCAGCTCGCCCGGACAGGACACCGGGGAGCTGTTTTTT. As protein: CASSPGQDTGELFF.

This clone showed up just a few times. V and J are TRBV7-2 and TRBJ1-4, with TRBD1 identical over 7 bases. Per the germline V gene, CDR1 is SGHTA and CDR2 is FQGNSA. This CDR3 is built from 14 residues. J gave up 6 bases and V 5 bases, and 6 bases lay outside the gene matches. CDR3 residues: CASSPGQAYEKLFF. DNA for the CDR3: TGTGCCAGCAGCCCAGGACAGGCGTATGAAAAACTGTTTTTT.

This sequence joins TRBV5-1 and TRBJ1-3; D gene ambiguous. V lost 4 bases and J lost 0, with 8 bases in between. CDR3 size: 14 residues. Germline loops: CDR1 SGHRS, CDR2 YFSETQ. The CDR3 sequence: CASSSTVSGNTIYF. Here the CDR3 DNA reads TGCGCCAGCAGCAGCACAGTCTCTGGAAACACCATATATTTT.

The J gene is TRBJ2-5, the V gene TRBV29-1, with a possible D match to TRBD1 (6 bases). With the DNA end fitting TRBJ2-7 better, the J assignment may be wrong. CDR3 length equals 13 residues. Germline V lookup: CDR1 SQVTM, CDR2 ANQGSEA. This CDR3 reads CSAERGSTGEQYF. The CDR3 nucleotides are TGCAGCGCCGAAAGGGGGTCGACGGGCGAGCAGTACTTC.

This sequence joins TRBV7-2 and TRBJ1-6; D may be TRBD1 (6 bases). The CDR3 has 19 residues. Trimming removed 3 bases at V and 0 bases at J, with 18 bases between. Germline loops: CDR1 SGHTA, CDR2 FQGNSA. The CDR3 coding sequence is TGTGCCAGCAGCTTCCCCGGAGGGGGGGGGATCTCCTATAATTCACCCCTCCACTTT. It encodes CASSFPGGGGISYNSPLHF.

This clone was seen only once. The V and J genes are TRBV7-6 and TRBJ2-7; unclear D gene. Germline CDR1 and CDR2: SGHVS and FNYEAQ. This CDR3 is built from 14 residues. The V gene lost 0 bases and the J gene lost 2 bases, with 8 bases spanning the gap. The CDR3 DNA follows: TGTGCCAGCAGCTTAGCGCCCACTGCCTACGAGCAGTACTTC. Protein sequence: CASSLAPTAYEQYF.